This entry is about one TCR beta chain. CDR3 size: 13 residues. V shed 6 bases, J shed 6 bases, and the junction held 7 bases outside the gene matches. Germline V CDR1 and CDR2: MNHEY, SVGAGI. These data belong to a study of blood T cell repertoires in COVID-19. About the research overall: COVID-19 samples, acute and convalescent, were from the United States, Italy and Spain. T cells, B-cell-depleted T cells, or PBMCs provided the cDNA or gDNA that served as material.

In the source study's methods: The authors estimated nucleated cell counts from reference gene primer amplification. Clones were read by immunoSEQ multiplex PCR, and TCRdb kept only the in-frame ones, dropping some. The DNA gave D and trimming, while V, J and clone size come from that table. The data show a few hundred thousand clones, about nine tenths seen once. This chain joins TRBV6-5 and TRBJ1-2, with 7 bases aligning to TRBD1. What was sequenced was peripheral blood. The sequence was obtained from a woman aged 25-40 years with active or convalescent COVID-19. The CDR3 loop reads CASRTTGVHGYTF. The DNA for the CDR3 is TGTGCCAGCAGAACTACAGGGGTCCATGGCTACACCTTC.